Listed below are T cell receptor beta chains from one sample, sequenced in a study of identical twins. TCRdb re-called the 5' RACE reads with MiXCR, one entry per CDR3 protein. The top ten hold 4% to 4.5% of the sample, which has about 730,000 distinct CDR3 sequences, 21% seen once. These data are also associated with another study on T cells expressing NK-cell markers.

The sequenced sample was PBMCs. The receptors here all came from a woman aged 18-30 years in good health. The CDR3 runs from the conserved cysteine through the conserved F or W. The order of the fields is clone size, D gene, V gene, J gene, CDR3 DNA, CDR3 protein. The D gene is left open where the match is weak. Expanded clones get a size class; other rows say once, few or many, or leave the size out.

clone_size: NA
d_call: NA
v_call: TRBV29-1
j_call: TRBJ2-3
cdr3_nt: TGCAGCGTTGAGATCATGGGTACGCAGTATTTT
cdr3_aa: CSVEIMGTQYF

clone_size: NA
d_call: NA
v_call: TRBV6-5
j_call: TRBJ1-5
cdr3_nt: TGTGCCAGCAGTTCCCGGGGGACTTTAGGTCAGCCCCAGCATTTT
cdr3_aa: CASSSRGTLGQPQHF

clone_size: few
d_call: NA
v_call: TRBV9
j_call: TRBJ2-2
cdr3_nt: TGTGCCAGCAGCCAATACAACAGGGTCGCGAACACCGGGGAGCTGTTTTTT
cdr3_aa: CASSQYNRVANTGELFF

clone_size: NA
d_call: NA
v_call: TRBV25-1
j_call: TRBJ2-1
cdr3_nt: TGTGCCAGCAGTGATGAAGGGGGGGTCCACTACAATGAGCAGTTCTTC
cdr3_aa: CASSDEGGVHYNEQFF

clone_size: few
d_call: NA
v_call: TRBV6-5
j_call: TRBJ2-1
cdr3_nt: TGTGCCAGCAGTTACTCGACCCTGAGCTCCTACAATGAGCAGTTCTTC
cdr3_aa: CASSYSTLSSYNEQFF

clone_size: few
d_call: NA
v_call: TRBV20-1
j_call: TRBJ1-6
cdr3_nt: TGCAGTGCTAGTCGGGGGAACAATTCACCCCTCCACTTT
cdr3_aa: CSASRGNNSPLHF

clone_size: many
d_call: TRBD2
v_call: TRBV27
j_call: TRBJ2-7
cdr3_nt: TGTGCCAGCAGTACGGGAGCGGGAGGGCCCGGCGAGCAGTACTTC
cdr3_aa: CASSTGAGGPGEQYF

clone_size: few
d_call: NA
v_call: TRBV20-1
j_call: TRBJ2-3
cdr3_nt: TGCAGTGCTGGGGGGACAGCTCCAGATACGCAGTATTTT
cdr3_aa: CSAGGTAPDTQYF

clone_size: many
d_call: NA
v_call: TRBV29-1
j_call: TRBJ1-1
cdr3_nt: TGCAGCGTTGAAGCCCCGAACACTGAAGCTTTCTTT
cdr3_aa: CSVEAPNTEAFF

clone_size: NA
d_call: NA
v_call: TRBV20-1
j_call: TRBJ2-3
cdr3_nt: TGCAGTGCTAGAGAGTCCAGCGGCACAGATACGCAGTATTTT
cdr3_aa: CSARESSGTDTQYF

clone_size: NA
d_call: TRBD2
v_call: TRBV20-1
j_call: TRBJ2-5
cdr3_nt: TGCAGTGCCGACAAACTAGCGGGGGAAGAGACCCAGTACTTC
cdr3_aa: CSADKLAGEETQYF

clone_size: NA
d_call: NA
v_call: TRBV20-1
j_call: TRBJ2-1
cdr3_nt: TGCAGTTTTAGAGATCACACTCAGGGCAAATACAATGAGCAGTTCTTC
cdr3_aa: CSFRDHTQGKYNEQFF

clone_size: many
d_call: TRBD1
v_call: TRBV6-1
j_call: TRBJ2-2
cdr3_nt: TGTGCCAGCAACATAGGGACAGGGCGGGCCGGGGAGCTGTTTTTT
cdr3_aa: CASNIGTGRAGELFF

clone_size: NA
d_call: NA
v_call: TRBV29-1
j_call: TRBJ2-5
cdr3_nt: TGCAGCGTTCGGAGGGGGCCGGAGGAGACCCAGTACTTC
cdr3_aa: CSVRRGPEETQYF

clone_size: few
d_call: NA
v_call: TRBV29-1
j_call: TRBJ2-4
cdr3_nt: TGCAGCGTGAGGGAGCGGGACACCAAAAACATTCAGTACTTC
cdr3_aa: CSVRERDTKNIQYF

clone_size: NA
d_call: TRBD2
v_call: TRBV7-2
j_call: TRBJ2-5
cdr3_nt: TGTGCCAGCAGCTTTTGGGGAGCGGGAGGCACCGGTGAGACCCAGTACTTC
cdr3_aa: CASSFWGAGGTGETQYF

clone_size: few
d_call: NA
v_call: TRBV9
j_call: TRBJ2-1
cdr3_nt: TGTGCCAGCAGCGCCGAGAGTCTGGGGAATGAGCAGTTCTTC
cdr3_aa: CASSAESLGNEQFF

clone_size: few
d_call: TRBD2
v_call: TRBV5-1
j_call: TRBJ2-1
cdr3_nt: TGCGCCAGCAGCCCGCCAATACTAGCGGATAACAATGAGCAGTTCTTC
cdr3_aa: CASSPPILADNNEQFF